In its sample, the clone carrying this TCR beta chain was seen once. Its antigen is not known. These data come from a study of shared clonotypes between healthy human individuals. Here immunoSEQ multiplex PCR was the method, and the copy in TCRdb shows in-frame clones only, minus some. The sample yields around 2.5 million clones, 90% to 95% seen once. General study points: All-four-donor shared clonotypes had higher generation probabilities than non-shared clonotypes did.

Germline V CDR1 and CDR2: SGHTA, FQGNSA. With V trimmed by 10 bases and J by 3 bases, 8 bases remained unmatched. The CDR3 is made up of 13 amino acids. This clonotype was sampled from a man younger than 35 in good health. Some clones in this sample may be carry-over from other donors' samples. Sequences were obtained from naive CD4+ T cells from PBMCs. Subset of the sample: CD45RA+ positively selected. V is TRBV7-2 and J is TRBJ2-7; 8 bases map to TRBD1. The CDR3 coding sequence is TGTGCCACAACCTGGGACAGGCGCTACGAGCAGTACTTC. Translated, it gives CATTWDRRYEQYF.